These 21 T cell receptor beta chains were all obtained from the same sample, sequenced in a study of blood T cell repertoires in COVID-19. The method was immunoSEQ multiplex PCR; TCRdb's version includes in-frame clones alone and lacks a portion of them. The sample holds under 150,000 clones, around 88% seen once. Sequenced sample: PBMCs or T cells enriched from blood (not recorded which). Source of these receptors: a woman aged 45-60 years who had recovered from COVID-19.

The V gene is TRBV19, the J gene TRBJ1-1, with D maybe TRBD1 (6 bases). Trimming stripped 5 bases from V and 0 bases from J, with 10 bases between. Germline assignment: CDR1 LNHDA and CDR2 SQIVND (reference sequence). The CDR3 extends over 14 amino acids. This CDR3 is CASSSQGLNTEAFF. The CDR3 nucleotides are TGTGCCAGTAGTTCACAGGGTCTGAACACTGAAGCTTTCTTT.

This chain connects TRBV6-5 to TRBJ1-1; tentative D call: TRBD1 (5 bases). This CDR3 region has 13 residues. The germline gives CDR1 MNHEY, CDR2 SVGAGI. V lost 6 bases and J lost 11, with 19 bases in between. The chain's CDR3 is CASSDGAGLEAFF. Written as DNA, the CDR3 is TGTGCCAGCAGCGATGGGGCAGGGTTAGAGGCTTTCTTT.

This sequence joins TRBV6-5 and TRBJ1-2; no definite D call. V lost 10 bases to trimming and J lost 4 bases, with 16 bases between them. The CDR3 covers 13 residues. Germline values: CDR1 MNHEY, CDR2 SVGAGI. This CDR3 reads CATRRSGSYGYTF. The CDR3 DNA is TGTGCCACCCGGCGGAGCGGCAGCTATGGCTACACCTTC.

This sequence joins TRBV30 and TRBJ1-6; no firm D call. The CDR3 length is 13 residues. CDR1 is GTSNPN and CDR2 is SVGIG in the germline V gene (reference sequence). V was trimmed by 5 bases and J by 7 bases, leaving 12 bases between them. CDR3 DNA: TGTGCCTGGGACCAGAGGATCAATTCACCCCTCCACTTT. Amino acids: CAWDQRINSPLHF.

The chain is built from TRBV7-6 and TRBJ1-4, with D possibly TRBD1 on 6 matching bases. The CDR3 is made up of 14 amino acids. Trimming stripped 4 bases from V and 7 bases from J, with 13 bases between. Germline V gene data show CDR1 as SGHVS and CDR2 as FNYEAQ. The CDR3 is CASSSPGHSEKLFF. CDR3 bases: TGTGCCAGCAGCTCTCCGGGACATTCTGAAAAACTGTTTTTT.

The CDR3 is CASREDYNSPLHF. CDR3 nucleotides: TGTGCCAGCAGGGAGGACTATAATTCACCCCTCCACTTT. This chain joins TRBV2 and TRBJ1-6; D is unresolved. Germline-derived CDR1 and CDR2 are SNHLY and FYNNEI. The CDR3 has 13 amino acids. V was cut by 6 bases and J by 3 bases, with 6 bases left in between. The full variable domain, rest sourced from reference TRBV2 and TRBJ1-6, is EPEVTQTPSHQVTQMGQEVILRCVPISNHLYFYWYRQILGQKVEFLVSFYNNEISEKSEIFDDQFSVERPDGSNFTLKIRSTKLEDSAMYFCASREDYNSPLHFGNGTRLTVT.

The V call is TRBV2, the J call TRBJ1-5; D not resolved. Germline CDR1 reads SNHLY; CDR2 reads FYNNEI. CDR3 length: 15 amino acids. The V end was cut by 3 bases, the J end by 0 bases, with 9 bases between. CDR3 in amino acids: CASSEESGSNQPQHF. CDR3 coding DNA: TGTGCCAGCAGTGAGGAGTCGGGTAGCAATCAGCCCCAGCATTTT. Based on the CDR3 plus reference TRBV2 and TRBJ1-5, the full variable domain is EPEVTQTPSHQVTQMGQEVILRCVPISNHLYFYWYRQILGQKVEFLVSFYNNEISEKSEIFDDQFSVERPDGSNFTLKIRSTKLEDSAMYFCASSEESGSNQPQHFGDGTRLSIL.

The V and J genes are TRBV9 and TRBJ2-7; TRBD1 might be the D (6 bases). Per the germline V gene, CDR1 is SGDLS and CDR2 is YYNGEE. The CDR3 covers 15 residues. V was pared by 0 bases and J by 2 bases, with 12 bases between. The CDR3 loop reads CASSVGQANPYEQYF. CDR3 DNA sequence: TGTGCCAGCAGCGTAGGACAGGCCAACCCCTACGAGCAGTACTTC.

This clone was recorded only once. The J gene is TRBJ2-7, the V gene TRBV10-2; 9 nucleotides match TRBD1. The germline V gene encodes CDR1 WSHSY and CDR2 SAAADI. The CDR3 sequence is 13 residues long. V shed 7 bases, J shed 3 bases, and the junction held 4 bases outside the gene matches. CDR3 nucleotide sequence: TGCGCCAGCAACGGACAGGGGTTCTACGAGCAGTACTTC. Translation: CASNGQGFYEQYF.

This clone was observed a handful of times. This rearrangement joins TRBV19 to TRBJ1-6; tentatively, D is TRBD1 (5 bases). V lost 6 bases, J lost 5 bases, and 8 bases lay in between. CDR3 size: 13 residues. The germline gives CDR1 LNHDA, CDR2 SQIVND (reference sequence). As DNA, the CDR3 is TGTGCCAGTAGGGGGCTAGATAATTCACCCCTCCACTTT. This codes for CASRGLDNSPLHF.

The chain recombines TRBV9 with TRBJ1-2, with D tentatively TRBD1 (5 bases). The germline V gene has CDR1 SGDLS and CDR2 YYNGEE. This CDR3 contains 15 residues. Trimming pared 3 bases from V and 6 bases from J, leaving 18 bases between. The CDR3 DNA reads TGTGCCAGCAGCGCGATCCTTGCAGGGAAGGATGGCTACACCTTC. Its translation is CASSAILAGKDGYTF.

The chain is built from TRBV11-2 and TRBJ2-3; 10 bases are shared with TRBD1. V gave up 1 base and J gave up 5 bases; unmatched junction bases: 12. CDR1 is SGHAT and CDR2 is FQNNGV in the germline V gene. The CDR3 length is 18 residues. The CDR3 sequence is CASSLVGGGTGVVDTQYF. For the CDR3, the DNA is TGTGCCAGCAGCTTAGTGGGGGGTGGGACAGGGGTCGTAGATACGCAGTATTTT.

The chain couples TRBV5-1 to TRBJ1-1; no reliable D call. V was shortened by 4 bases and J by 2 bases, with 15 bases between the two germline ends. The CDR3 totals 15 residues. Germline V lookup: CDR1 SGHRS, CDR2 YFSETQ. CDR3 loop: CASSPGSGSNTEAFF. The CDR3 bases are TGCGCCAGCAGCCCGGGGTCGGGATCTAACACTGAAGCTTTCTTT. Full variable domain (outside the CDR3, taken from reference TRBV5-1 and TRBJ1-1): KAGVTQTPRYLIKTRGQQVTLSCSPISGHRSVSWYQQTPGQGLQFLFEYFSETQRNKGNFPGRFSGRQFSNSRSEMNVSTLELGDSALYLCASSPGSGSNTEAFFGQGTRLTVV.

The chain is built from TRBV11-2 and TRBJ1-1; D remains unclear. This CDR3 has 12 residues. Per the germline V gene, CDR1 is SGHAT and CDR2 is FQNNGV. Trimming removed 5 bases at V and 6 bases at J, with 10 bases between. CDR3 in DNA: TGTGCCAGCAGCCCTCAGGCCCCTGAAGCTTTCTTT. It codes for CASSPQAPEAFF.

This chain uses TRBV30 with TRBJ2-7; TRBD2 matches 8 bases. Germline lookup yields CDR1 GTSNPN and CDR2 SVGIG (reference sequence). The CDR3 consists of 14 residues. V shed 2 bases, J shed 3 bases, and the junction held 6 bases outside the gene matches. In DNA, the CDR3 is TGTGCCTGGAGTCCCGGGACTAGACTCTACGAGCAGTACTTC. Protein: CAWSPGTRLYEQYF.

The chain uses TRBV18 and TRBJ2-2, with 9 bases identical to TRBD1. The CDR3 is 17 residues long. Losses at the gene ends were 3 bases for V and 4 bases for J; bases not matched to a gene: 9. Germline assignment: CDR1 KGHSH and CDR2 LQKENI. In nucleotides, the CDR3 is TGTGCCAGCTCACCTGACAGGGGGAGGACGACCACCGGGGAGCTGTTTTTT. Protein: CASSPDRGRTTTGELFF.

This clone was counted once. The rearrangement links TRBV7-2 to TRBJ1-1; 7 bases agree with TRBD1. The CDR3 length is 14 residues. V dropped 3 bases and J dropped 0; count of bases not matched to a gene: 1. Germline-derived CDR1 and CDR2 are SGHTA and FQGNSA. CDR3 sequence (DNA): TGTGCCAGCAGCTTGGACAGGATGAACACTGAAGCTTTCTTT. Amino acids: CASSLDRMNTEAFF.

In nucleotides, the CDR3 is TGCGCCAGCAGCCAAGATCTGTCTGGACAACCCTACGAGCAGTACTTC. This encodes CASSQDLSGQPYEQYF. This chain uses TRBV4-1 with TRBJ2-7; a weak D match, TRBD1 (5 bases). V dropped 0 bases and J dropped 2 bases, with 14 bases sitting between them. Germline CDR1 and CDR2: MGHRA and YSYEKL. The CDR3 consists of 16 residues.

V and J are TRBV4-3 and TRBJ2-2; 7 nucleotides agree with TRBD2. CDR1 is LGHNA and CDR2 is YSLEER in the germline V gene. After removal of 4 bases from V and 3 bases from J, the junction contained 2 bases not matched to a gene. CDR3 length: 14 residues. DNA for the CDR3: TGCGCCAGCAGCCTAAGCGGGGACACCGGGGAGCTGTTTTTT. Its protein is CASSLSGDTGELFF.

Only a few counts were recorded for this clone. The chain carries TRBV11-3 and TRBJ2-7; possibly TRBD1 for D (6 bases). The CDR3 contains 12 residues. V lost 1 base, J lost 6 bases, and 7 bases lay in between. Germline V gene data show CDR1 as SGHNT and CDR2 as YENEEA. DNA of the CDR3: TGTGCCAGCAGCTTAGTCAGGGGCGAGCAGTACTTC. It specifies CASSLVRGEQYF.

V gene TRBV6-2 or TRBV6-3 combines with J gene TRBJ2-5, with 9 bases aligning to TRBD2. Germline CDR1 is MNHEY and CDR2 is SVGEGT. This CDR3 region has 14 residues. The J segment lost 5 bases and the V segment lost 4 bases, leaving 5 bases of the junction unmatched. CDR3 coding DNA: TGTGCCAGCAGTTCGGCTAGCGGGGTGGAGACCCAGTACTTC. It codes for CASSSASGVETQYF.